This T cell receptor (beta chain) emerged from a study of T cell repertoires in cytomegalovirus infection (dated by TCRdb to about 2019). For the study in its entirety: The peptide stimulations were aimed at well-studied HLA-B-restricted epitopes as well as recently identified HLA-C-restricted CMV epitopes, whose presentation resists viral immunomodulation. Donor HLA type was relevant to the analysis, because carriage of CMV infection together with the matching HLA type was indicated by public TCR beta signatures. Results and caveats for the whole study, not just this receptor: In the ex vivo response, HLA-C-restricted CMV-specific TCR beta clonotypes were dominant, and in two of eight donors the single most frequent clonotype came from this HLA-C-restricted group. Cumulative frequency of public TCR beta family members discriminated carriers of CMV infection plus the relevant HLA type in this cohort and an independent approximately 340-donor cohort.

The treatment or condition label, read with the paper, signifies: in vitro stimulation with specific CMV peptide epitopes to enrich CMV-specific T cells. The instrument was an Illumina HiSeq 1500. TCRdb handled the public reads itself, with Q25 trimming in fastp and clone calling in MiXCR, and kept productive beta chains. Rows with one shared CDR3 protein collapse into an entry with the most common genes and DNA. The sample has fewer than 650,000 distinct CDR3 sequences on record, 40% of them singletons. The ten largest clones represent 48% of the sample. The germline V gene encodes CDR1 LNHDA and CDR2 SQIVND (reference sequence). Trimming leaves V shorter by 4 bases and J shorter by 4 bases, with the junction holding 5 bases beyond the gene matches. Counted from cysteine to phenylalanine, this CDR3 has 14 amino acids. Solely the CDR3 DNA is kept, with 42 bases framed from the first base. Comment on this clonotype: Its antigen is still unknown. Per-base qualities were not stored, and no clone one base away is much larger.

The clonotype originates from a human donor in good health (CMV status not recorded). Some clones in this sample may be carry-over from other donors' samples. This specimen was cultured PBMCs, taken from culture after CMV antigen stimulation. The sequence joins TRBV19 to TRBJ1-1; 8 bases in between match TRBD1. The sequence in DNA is TGTGCCAGTAGTACGGACAGGGTGGTCACTGAAGCTTTCTTT. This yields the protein CASSTDRVVTEAFF.